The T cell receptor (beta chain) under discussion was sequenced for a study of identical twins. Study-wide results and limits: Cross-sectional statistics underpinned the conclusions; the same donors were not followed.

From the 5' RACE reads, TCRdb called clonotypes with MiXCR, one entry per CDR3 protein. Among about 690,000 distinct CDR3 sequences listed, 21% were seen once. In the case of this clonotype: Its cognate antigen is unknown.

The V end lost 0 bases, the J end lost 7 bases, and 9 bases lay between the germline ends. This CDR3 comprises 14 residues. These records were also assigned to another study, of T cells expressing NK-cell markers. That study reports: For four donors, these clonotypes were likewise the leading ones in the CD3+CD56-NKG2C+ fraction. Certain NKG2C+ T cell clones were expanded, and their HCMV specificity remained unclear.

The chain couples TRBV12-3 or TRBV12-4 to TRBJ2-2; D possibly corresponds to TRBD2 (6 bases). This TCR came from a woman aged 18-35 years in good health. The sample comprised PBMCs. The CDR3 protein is CASSLASSVGELFF. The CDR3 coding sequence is TGTGCCAGCAGTTTAGCCTCTAGCGTCGGGGAGCTGTTTTTT.